The 10 T cell receptor beta chains in this list originate from one sample, sequenced in a study of PD-1 and CTLA-4 blockade in melanoma. Measured with immunoSEQ multiplex PCR; TCRdb has only the in-frame clones, and not every one. This table has about 31,000 clones, approximately 90% appearing once. This specimen consisted of CD8+ T cells from peripheral blood, obtained from a patient given anti-PD-1 treatment. Every receptor here comes from a human donor with melanoma.

The J gene is TRBJ2-7, the V gene TRBV18, with TRBD2 identical over 7 bases. The trim removed 6 bases at V and 3 bases at J, leaving 5 bases unmatched. The length of the CDR3 is 13 residues. CDR1 and CDR2 (germline): KGHSH, LQKENI. CDR3 nucleotides: TGTGCCAGCTCCCCGGGGGGAGGCTACGAGCAGTACTTC. It codes for CASSPGGGYEQYF.

This clone was recorded a few times. The V call is TRBV19, the J call TRBJ1-3; no reliable D call. CDR1 is LNHDA and CDR2 is SQIVND in the germline V gene (reference sequence). The CDR3 has 15 residues. V lost 4 bases and J 0 bases, leaving 10 bases between the germline ends. CDR3: CASSTDGNSGNTIYF. CDR3 nucleotides: TGTGCCAGTAGTACGGACGGTAACTCTGGAAACACCATATATTTT.

The V call is TRBV7-9, the J call TRBJ2-3; 9 nucleotides line up with TRBD2. From germline, CDR1 is SEHNR and CDR2 FQNEAQ (reference sequence). The trim removed 5 bases at V and 0 bases at J, leaving 12 bases unmatched. This CDR3 spans 18 amino acids. CDR3 nucleotides: TGTGCCAGCAGCCCCCGGCTAGCGGGAATAATTAGCACAGATACGCAGTATTTT. It codes for CASSPRLAGIISTDTQYF.

The V call is TRBV29-1, the J call TRBJ2-2; D is uncertain. The CDR3 totals 11 residues. Trimming took off 7 bases at V and 6 bases at J, with 9 bases between the two ends. CDR1 is SQVTM, CDR2 ANQGSEA, per germline. The CDR3 sequence is CSAEGSGELFF. The CDR3 region has the DNA TGCAGCGCCGAAGGGTCCGGGGAGCTGTTTTTT.

The rearrangement uses TRBV27 and TRBJ2-5; 8 bases map to TRBD1. The germline V gene encodes CDR1 MNHEY and CDR2 SMNVEV (reference sequence). V trimming: 4 bases; J trimming: 4 bases; junction bases outside the gene matches: 2. The CDR3 sequence is 13 residues long. The CDR3 bases are TGTGCCAGCAGTTCGACAGGGGCAGAGACCCAGTACTTC. Translating it yields CASSSTGAETQYF.

V usage is TRBV27 and J usage is TRBJ1-5; D unresolved. Between the trimmed V and J ends, which lost 6 bases and 5 bases, there was a span of 17 bases. The CDR3 totals 15 residues. Per the germline V gene, CDR1 is MNHEY and CDR2 is SMNVEV (reference sequence). In nucleotides, the CDR3 is TGTGCCAGCAGGGTGGTGGGTACGATCGATCAGCCCCAGCATTTT. Translating gives CASRVVGTIDQPQHF.

The V and J genes are TRBV25-1 and TRBJ2-1; 8 nucleotides match TRBD2. V trimming: 11 bases; J trimming: 4 bases; junction bases outside the gene matches: 7. CDR3 length: 13 residues. Germline V CDR1 and CDR2: MGHDK, SYGVNS. The CDR3 DNA follows: TGTGCCCATGCTAGCGGGCCTTACAATGAGCAGTTCTTC. It yields the protein CAHASGPYNEQFF.

This clone has only one observation. V usage is TRBV5-5 and J usage is TRBJ2-1; 8 bases align to TRBD2. Germline V CDR1 and CDR2: SGHKS, YYEKEE (reference sequence). This CDR3 has 11 amino acids. V shed 4 bases, J shed 10 bases, and the junction held 1 base outside the gene matches. The CDR3 loop reads CASSPGGEQFF. As DNA, the CDR3 is TGTGCCAGCAGCCCGGGGGGGGAGCAGTTCTTC.

This chain links TRBV24-1 with TRBJ1-6; no clear D gene. Trimming took off 9 bases at V and 19 bases at J, with 21 bases between the two ends. CDR3 length: 12 residues. CDR1 KGHDR and CDR2 SFDVKD come from the germline V gene. Written as DNA, the CDR3 is TGTGCCACCGGCACTTATAGGGCCCCCTATCACTTT. Translation gives CATGTYRAPYHF.

The chain recombines TRBV2 with TRBJ2-7; TRBD1 matches 7 bases. With V trimmed by 0 bases and J by 3 bases, 5 bases remained unmatched. Per the germline V gene, CDR1 is SNHLY and CDR2 is FYNNEI. CDR3 length equals 15 residues. The CDR3 bases are TGTGCCAGCAGTGAAGCAGGACAGGCCGACTACGAGCAGTACTTC. Translating it yields CASSEAGQADYEQYF.